Listed below are T cell receptor beta chains from one sample, sequenced in a study of human T cells and chemical hapten exposure. TCRdb re-analysed the 5' RACE reads in MiXCR, keeping a single row per CDR3 protein. The sample lists some 150,000 distinct CDR3 sequences; about 4% were seen once. The receptors were gathered from a female donor in good health. Each CDR3 is given with its conserved first and last residue. Clone sizes are given selectively: once, few, many, or a class where the clone is expanded.

clone_size	cdr3_length	v_call	j_call	cdr3_aa
.	13	TRBV27	TRBJ1-2	CASSLRTGMGDTF
many	12	TRBV7-2	TRBJ2-5	CASSVGRRAQYF
many	14	TRBV28	TRBJ1-2	CASSSIETNYGYTF
many	15	TRBV7-2	TRBJ1-4	CASSLGQTTNEKLFF
many	15	TRBV20-1	TRBJ2-5	CSARSAGSQQETQYF
many	14	TRBV29-1	TRBJ1-1	CSVRGGAVGTEAFF
few	12	TRBV6-1	TRBJ2-3	CASSEIMDTQYF
few	14	TRBV2	TRBJ1-2	CASSEGQGVHGYTF
many	12	TRBV20-1	TRBJ1-6	CSASDQGSTLHF
.	18	TRBV15	TRBJ1-5	CATSREIGGCLTNQPQHF